This T cell receptor (beta chain) emerged from a study of CD4 and CD8 cells across lung adenocarcinoma regions. TCRdb passed the PCR reads through MiXCR, listing each CDR3 protein once. The sample holds about 25,000 distinct CDR3 sequences, approximately 50% seen once. Donors had localized lung adenocarcinoma, a non-small cell lung cancer. In this sample, this clonotype turned up once. The junction does not match germline at one end; this may be a read error. The TCR originated in a male donor with lung adenocarcinoma. The CD4 and CD8 labels of this study may be unreliable. The sample consisted of CD8+ T cells from the center of a lung tumor.

The CDR3 DNA reads as TGTGCCATCAGTGAGGGCCTCGGGAGGCGTGACGCAGATACGCAGTATTTC. Its translation is CAISEGLGRRDADTQYF. J is TRBJ2-3 and V is TRBV10-3; TRBD2 matches 7 bases. Per germline, CDR1 ENHRY and CDR2 SYGVKD. The CDR3 contains 17 residues.